This T cell receptor (beta chain) originates from a study of shared clonotypes between healthy human individuals (dated by TCRdb to between 2020 and 2021). Background for the entire study: Three men and a couple of women, aged 18 to 49 years, made up the cohort. For each donor, three plates each were used for CD4 naive and CD4 memory, two plates were used for CD8 naive, and one plate was used for CD8 memory. Blood TCR repertoires of several healthy adults were deeply sequenced to estimate repertoire size and the extent of clonotype sharing between individuals. To increase sequencing depth and limit assay-specific biases, different laboratories used diverse techniques to prepare libraries and sequence TCR repertoires. Each donor's leukapheresis produced roughly between about 0.8 and 10 billion PBMCs.

TCR CDR3 regions were amplified from genomic DNA by multiplex PCR using the deep immunoSEQ assay. Genomic DNA extracted from each cell subset was distributed evenly over all wells of several immunoSEQ 96-well plates, and each plate served as one replicate. Each replicate PCR for sorted subsets received 150 to 250 ng genomic DNA, equal to roughly 29,000 T cell genomes. Purified libraries were measured with a Qubit 3.0 fluorometer, size-checked on a Bioanalyzer 2100, and measured again with the KAPA Library Quantification kit. Every immunoSEQ 96-well plate was sequenced on a dedicated single-read 150-cycle Illumina NextSeq 550 flow cell. The authors' analysis ran thus. Because the immunoSEQ output held only junctional sequences and lacked quality scores, the filtering could not match the filtering applied to full-length reads. To assign V/J genes and CDR3, sequences were annotated using PyIR, a Python wrapper for IgBLAST v1.9, with IMGT germline references. Reads were filtered out if the reads had weak V/J assignments (E-value above 1e-6), no CDR3, stop codons, out-of-frame junctions, or ambiguous translated residues. V3J clonotypes were defined by identical inferred V gene, J gene, and CDR3 amino acid sequence. To compute the percentage overlap between repertoires, the number of shared unique clonotypes was divided by the size of the smaller repertoire. RTK rarefaction, the Chao1 estimator, and Recon v2.1 estimates of unobserved clonotypes were used to assess repertoire richness. For all TCRbeta clonotypes obtained by the gDNA method from a handful of donors, generation probabilities were computed with OLGA. TCRdb holds this immuneACCESS table with in-frame rearrangements only. Some clones are missing; in checked studies, unresolved V genes explain under half, and the rest has no known cause. That table furnishes V, J and clone size, whereas the DNA furnished D and trimming. In this sample the table shows more than 2,000,000 clones, around 94% of which occur a single time. In total, the top ten clones hold around 0.14% of the sample.

The study at large found these results: Higher generation probabilities were observed for clonotypes shared by all four sorted-subset donors than for non-shared clonotypes. Incomplete sequencing was indicated by rarefaction of sorted-subset datasets, despite the large sequencing depth. Based on pairwise subsampling, the degree of clonotype sharing among donors was expected to be affected by sequencing depth. Because the study included a small number of donors, the genetic and exposure-history diversity represented was limited. Across a handful of donors, approximately 4.9% of naive CD4, approximately 4% of naive CD8, under 2.5% of memory CD4, and about 0.44% of memory CD8 clonotypes were shared. Sampling was restricted to blood, and TCR repertoires in tissues likely differ from the TCR repertoires found in blood. Larger estimated clonotype richness was generally found for naive subsets than for memory subsets.

With regard to this clone: This clone's antigen is unknown. Per-nucleotide qualities are absent, and no much larger clonotype sits a single base away.

The V end loses 5 bases and the J end loses 0 bases, and a stretch of 10 bases separates them. Taken from the germline V gene, the CDR1 and CDR2 loops are SNHLY and FYNNEI. The CDR3 covers 14 residues, taking in both the cysteine and the phenylalanine. Only CDR3 DNA is held: 42 bases, read in frame from base 1. Donors were healthy HIV-negative adults with no recently reported acute infections or vaccinations. Every donor was a Caucasian adult living in Nashville, Tennessee, USA. CD4+ T cells were enriched through magnetic negative selection, after which naive cells were positively selected on CD45RA and the remaining negative fraction served as the memory subset. Blood was collected by leukapheresis, and PBMCs were isolated by Ficoll-Histopaque density gradient centrifugation and then cryopreserved in liquid nitrogen vapor phase. Analytical flow cytometry was used to check the purity and quantity of each magnetically sorted T cell population. Genomic DNA was isolated from each sorted fraction and quantified by UV absorbance on a Nanodrop 2000c.

Recombination joined TRBV2 with TRBJ1-1, with the D gene call left open. Sequencing input: naive CD4+ T cells sorted from blood. The sample's cell subset or site label is to be understood as: CD45RA+ positively selected. This receptor was identified in a man between 18 and 29 years old in good health. The CDR3 reads as follows: CASSTGLMNTEAFF. The DNA is TGTGCCAGCAGTACGGGGTTAATGAACACTGAAGCTTTCTTT.